This T cell receptor beta chain is from a study of T cell repertoires in cytomegalovirus infection. Background on the study: Researchers turned to recently identified HLA-C-restricted CMV epitopes as well as well-studied HLA-B-restricted ones. Matching HLA type, along with CMV infection, was indicated by public TCR beta signatures. Study-level points and caveats: The ex vivo response showed dominance by HLA-C-restricted CMV-specific TCR beta clonotypes.

The junction had 4 bases not matched to a gene; V was cut back by 6 bases and J by 3 bases. Germline V gives CDR1 MNHGY, CDR2 SAAAGT. The CDR3 has 14 amino acids. TCRdb called the reads again in MiXCR, with one record for every CDR3 protein. Of about 920,000 distinct CDR3 sequences listed, about a third are singletons. In the case of this clonotype: What it binds is unknown. This may stem from a read error, because a much larger clone lies one nucleotide away.

This clonotype was sampled from a human donor in good health (CMV status not recorded). Some clones in this sample may be carry-over from other donors' samples. This chain links TRBV6-8 with TRBJ2-2, with 7 bases fitting TRBD1. The sample was cultured CD8+ T cells from PBMCs, taken from culture after CMV antigen stimulation. CDR3: CASSFDRDTGELFF. The CDR3 DNA reads TGTGCCAGCAGCTTCGACAGGGACACCGGGGAGCTGTTTTTT.